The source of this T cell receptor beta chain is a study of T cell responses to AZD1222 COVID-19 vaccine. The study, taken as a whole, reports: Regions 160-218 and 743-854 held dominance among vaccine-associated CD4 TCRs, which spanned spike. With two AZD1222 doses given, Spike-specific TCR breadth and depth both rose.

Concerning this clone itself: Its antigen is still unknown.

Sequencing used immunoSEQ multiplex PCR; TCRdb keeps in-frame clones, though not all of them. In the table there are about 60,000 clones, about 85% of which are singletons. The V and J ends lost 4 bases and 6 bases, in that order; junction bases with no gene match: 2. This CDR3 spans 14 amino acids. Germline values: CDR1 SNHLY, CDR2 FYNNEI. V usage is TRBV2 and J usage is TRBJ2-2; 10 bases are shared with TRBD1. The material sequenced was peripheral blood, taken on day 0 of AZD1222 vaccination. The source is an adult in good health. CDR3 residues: CASSGQGAPGELFF. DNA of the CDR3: TGTGCCAGCAGTGGACAGGGGGCTCCCGGGGAGCTGTTTTTT.